The 5 T cell receptor beta chains below all came from one sample that was sequenced in a study of spatial heterogeneity in lung cancer. Time point specified: sample taken at primary tumor resection. Extraction of whole RNA from tumor, nontumor lung or frozen PBMC preceded unsorted sequencing. TCRdb recomputed calls from the 5' RACE reads with MiXCR, one row per CDR3 protein. The repertoire holds about 2,500 distinct CDR3 sequences, with around 4.3% as singletons. The starting material was normal lung tissue next to the tumor, obtained at surgery. The receptor source for this set is a female donor with early-stage non-small cell lung cancer.

On this clonotype: Being off target in a library aimed at alpha chains, this beta chain has a size of little meaning. The gene calls are TRBV5-1 and TRBJ2-1; D is unresolved. V dropped 2 bases and J dropped 10 bases, with 10 bases sitting between them. The germline CDR1 and CDR2 sequences are SGHRS and YFSETQ. The CDR3 runs to 12 residues. The CDR3 spells CASSFELGEQFF. For the CDR3, the DNA is TGCGCCAGCAGCTTCGAGCTGGGCGAGCAGTTCTTC.

This clonotype has ten or more counts. This beta chain slipped into a library made for alpha chains as a stray read, so its size is not meaningful. The rearrangement joins TRBV3-1 to TRBJ1-3; TRBD1 matches 8 bases. Germline assignment: CDR1 LGHDT and CDR2 YNNKEL (reference sequence). V shed 0 bases, J shed 2 bases, and the junction held 9 bases outside the gene matches. There are 18 residues in the CDR3. The chain's CDR3 is CASSQDWAGGATGNTIYF. The CDR3 DNA sequence: TGTGCCAGCAGCCAAGATTGGGCAGGGGGCGCGACTGGAAACACCATATATTTT.

This clonotype has at least ten counts. Because this beta chain is a stray read in a library intended to capture alpha chains, its abundance should not be given much weight. The chain has TRBV5-1 and TRBJ2-1; no firm D call. The CDR3 consists of 11 residues. V gave up 0 bases and J gave up 7 bases, with 2 bases separating them. CDR1 SGHRS and CDR2 YFSETQ come from the germline V gene. The CDR3 loop reads CASSLGNEQFF. In nucleotides, the CDR3 is TGCGCCAGCAGCTTGGGGAATGAGCAGTTCTTC.

This clonotype has only a few counts. Since it is a stray read in a library aimed at alpha chains, this beta chain has a size that is not meaningful. The genes are TRBV10-2 and TRBJ2-2, with TRBD2 as a possible D gene (6 bases). The CDR3 totals 15 residues. The ends were cut back, 4 bases at V and 4 bases at J, with 13 bases in the middle. CDR1 WSHSY and CDR2 SAAADI come from the germline V gene. CDR3 DNA sequence: TGCGCCAGCAGTGTTGCGGGATGGGGCACCGGGGAGCTGTTTTTT. It yields the protein CASSVAGWGTGELFF.

By frequency in the sample, this clonotype is medium-sized (0.01 to 0.1%). This beta chain is off target for a library built for alpha chains, so its abundance means little. The chain uses TRBV6-5 and TRBJ2-3, with 7 bases aligning to TRBD1. This CDR3 region has 15 residues. Germline trimming cut 5 bases from V and 0 bases from J; bases unmatched to any gene: 5. Per the germline V gene, CDR1 is MNHEY and CDR2 is SVGAGI. The CDR3 region is CASSQWTGSTDTQYF. For the CDR3, the DNA is TGTGCCAGCAGTCAATGGACAGGTAGCACAGATACGCAGTATTTT.